These 26 T cell receptor beta chains were all obtained from the same sample, sequenced in a study of T cell changes during pregnancy in multiple sclerosis. Only in-frame clones appear in the TCRdb table, and some are missing; sequencing was by immunoSEQ multiplex PCR. This table has tens of thousands of clones, just over 90% appearing once. The specimen comprised peripheral blood, sampled before pregnancy. The source is a female donor with multiple sclerosis, enrolled in a pregnancy study.

The rearrangement uses TRBV6-1 and TRBJ1-5, with 7 positions matching TRBD1. CDR1 and CDR2 (germline): MNHNS, SASEGT. The CDR3 loop spans 13 amino acids. Germline trimming cut 8 bases from V and 3 bases from J; bases unmatched to any gene: 4. CDR3 bases: TGTGCCAGCCACACAGGGGACAATCAGCCCCAGCATTTT. Protein product: CASHTGDNQPQHF.

The gene calls are TRBV6-1 and TRBJ2-7; the D gene is possibly TRBD2 (7 bases). There are 15 residues in the CDR3. Trimming pared 1 base from V and 0 bases from J, leaving 10 bases between. Looked up from germline, CDR1 is MNHNS and CDR2 is SASEGT. This CDR3 is CASSEVGGGSYEQYF. As DNA, the CDR3 is TGTGCCAGCAGTGAAGTGGGAGGGGGCTCCTACGAGCAGTACTTC.

The chain joins TRBV28 to TRBJ2-3, with D maybe TRBD2 (5 bases). Per germline, CDR1 MDHEN and CDR2 SYDVKM. Between the trimmed V and J ends, which lost 5 bases and 1 base, there was a span of 13 bases. The CDR3 has 15 residues. The CDR3 sequence: CASSPSGSGTDTQYF. The CDR3, as DNA: TGTGCCAGCAGTCCCTCGGGGTCCGGCACAGATACGCAGTATTTT.

The DNA of the CDR3 is TGCGCCAGCAGCCCGGGACATATGAACACCGGGGAGCTGTTTTTT. It specifies CASSPGHMNTGELFF. The chain couples TRBV4-3 to TRBJ2-2; a weak D match, TRBD1 (6 bases). Germline V gives CDR1 LGHNA, CDR2 YSLEER. CDR3 length: 15 amino acids. The V end was cut by 4 bases, the J end by 1 base, with 10 bases between.

This clone was detected once. The chain is built from TRBV5-1 and TRBJ2-3; D remains unclear. Germline V gives CDR1 SGHRS, CDR2 YFSETQ. Trimming stripped 0 bases from V and 1 base from J, with 6 bases between. The CDR3 consists of 14 residues. For the CDR3, the DNA is TGCGCCAGCAGCTTGGCCCTAGGCACAGATACGCAGTATTTT. Protein sequence: CASSLALGTDTQYF.

The rearrangement links TRBV10-1 to TRBJ2-7; the D gene is possibly TRBD1 (6 bases). The CDR3 is made up of 22 amino acids. Germline CDR1 is WNHNN and CDR2 is SYGVQD (reference sequence). Trimming removed 0 bases from V and 6 bases from J, with 36 bases in between. This chain's CDR3 is CASSESIGRCRGFLLSHGEQYF. For the CDR3, the DNA is TGCGCCAGCAGTGAGTCGATAGGTAGGTGCAGGGGATTCCTCTTGTCGCATGGCGAGCAGTACTTC.

The V call is TRBV29-1, the J call TRBJ2-7; TRBD2 is a possible D gene (6 bases). Germline loops: CDR1 SQVTM, CDR2 ANQGSEA. Trimming took off 1 base at V and 2 bases at J, with 9 bases between the two ends. This CDR3 contains 13 residues. The chain's CDR3 is CSVEGRVAYEQYF. The CDR3 DNA sequence: TGCAGCGTTGAAGGGAGGGTTGCCTACGAGCAGTACTTC.

This chain joins TRBV7-9 and TRBJ2-2; 11 bases agree with TRBD2. The CDR3 length is 17 residues. Germline-derived CDR1 and CDR2 are SEHNR and FQNEAQ (reference sequence). Germline trimming cut 4 bases from V and 1 base from J; bases unmatched to any gene: 5. CDR3 sequence: CASSSGLAGGNTGELFF. The CDR3 nucleotides are TGTGCCAGCAGCTCAGGCCTAGCGGGAGGGAACACCGGGGAGCTGTTTTTT. The full variable domain, its missing parts supplied by reference TRBV7-9 and TRBJ2-2, is DTGVSQNPRHKITKRGQNVTFRCDPISEHNRLYWYRQTLGQGPEFLTYFQNEAQLEKSRLLSDRFSAERPKGSFSTLEIQRTEQGDSAMYLCASSSGLAGGNTGELFFGEGSRLTVL.

The rearrangement uses TRBV15 and TRBJ2-7; 9 nucleotides agree with TRBD2. CDR3 length: 15 residues. Germline V CDR1 and CDR2: LNHNV, YYDKDF (reference sequence). Trimming at V came to 1 base and at J to 3 bases, leaving 4 bases not matched to a gene. The CDR3, as DNA: TGTGCCACCAGCAGAGGTGGTAGCGGGAGCTACGAGCAGTACTTC. Amino acids: CATSRGGSGSYEQYF.

V usage is TRBV19 and J usage is TRBJ1-5; the match to TRBD1 covers 7 bases. This CDR3 comprises 16 residues. J lost 2 bases, V lost 4 bases, and 8 bases had no gene match. Germline V gene data show CDR1 as LNHDA and CDR2 as SQIVND (reference sequence). The CDR3 nucleotides are TGTGCCAGTAGTAGACTACAGGGGATGGGCAATCAGCCCCAGCATTTT. This gives the protein CASSRLQGMGNQPQHF.

The V gene is TRBV19, the J gene TRBJ1-1; D might be TRBD1 (5 bases). CDR1 LNHDA and CDR2 SQIVND come from the germline V gene (reference sequence). This CDR3 spans 15 amino acids. Trimming shortened V by 5 bases and J by 1 base, and 14 bases separated the two germline ends. The CDR3 DNA follows: TGTGCCAGTAGTCCGGGGGGTGTAGGGAACACTGAAGCTTTCTTT. This gives the protein CASSPGGVGNTEAFF.

The chain couples TRBV5-1 to TRBJ2-7; 8 nucleotides line up with TRBD1. The germline CDR1 and CDR2 sequences are SGHRS and YFSETQ. Germline trimming cut 4 bases from V and 7 bases from J; bases unmatched to any gene: 10. The CDR3 is 14 residues long. CDR3 region: CASSPGQGMGEQYF. The CDR3 nucleotides read TGCGCCAGCAGCCCCGGACAGGGAATGGGGGAGCAGTACTTC.

The V call is TRBV29-1, the J call TRBJ1-5; tentatively, D is TRBD1 (6 bases). Trimming took 7 bases from V and 0 from J, leaving 22 bases between them. The CDR3 runs 17 residues. CDR1 and CDR2 from the germline V gene are SQVTM and ANQGSEA. The CDR3 protein is CSGGPVKLPYSNQPQHF. CDR3 bases: TGCAGCGGGGGGCCAGTAAAGCTCCCGTATAGCAATCAGCCCCAGCATTTT.

The rearrangement joins TRBV2 to TRBJ1-1; maybe TRBD1 (6 bases). Germline lookup yields CDR1 SNHLY and CDR2 FYNNEI. The ends were cut back, 7 bases at V and 1 base at J, with 13 bases in the middle. This CDR3 has 14 residues. CDR3 DNA: TGTGCCAGCACTTTGGACAGACCGAACACTGAAGCTTTCTTT. This encodes CASTLDRPNTEAFF. The full variable domain, with the rest looked up from reference TRBV2 and TRBJ1-1, is EPEVTQTPSHQVTQMGQEVILRCVPISNHLYFYWYRQILGQKVEFLVSFYNNEISEKSEIFDDQFSVERPDGSNFTLKIRSTKLEDSAMYFCASTLDRPNTEAFFGQGTRLTVV.

This chain connects TRBV5-4 to TRBJ2-2; TRBD2 agrees at 8 bases. CDR3 length: 16 amino acids. The germline gives CDR1 SGHNT, CDR2 YYREEE (reference sequence). V was clipped by 4 bases and J by 0 bases; unmatched bases: 5. CDR3 amino acids: CASSREGSTNTGELFF. Here the CDR3 DNA reads TGTGCCAGCAGCCGGGAGGGGAGTACGAACACCGGGGAGCTGTTTTTT.

This chain connects TRBV7-2 to TRBJ2-5; D is possibly TRBD2 (6 bases). CDR3 length: 17 residues. V was clipped by 2 bases and J by 1 base, with 17 bases between them. The germline gives CDR1 SGHTA, CDR2 FQGNSA. The CDR3 spells CASSLRSVGGVQETQYF. The CDR3 bases are TGTGCCAGCAGCTTACGGTCAGTGGGAGGCGTCCAAGAGACCCAGTACTTC. Full variable domain (missing parts from reference TRBV7-2 and TRBJ2-5): GAGVSQSPSNKVTEKGKDVELRCDPISGHTALYWYRQSLGQGLEFLIYFQGNSAPDKSGLPSDRFSAERTGGSVSTLTIQRTQQEDSAVYLCASSLRSVGGVQETQYFGPGTRLLVL.

This clone was counted only a few times. The chain recombines TRBV19 with TRBJ1-3; D unclear. Germline V gene lookup returns CDR1 LNHDA and CDR2 SQIVND (reference sequence). V lost 4 bases and J lost 2, with 9 bases in between. The CDR3 covers 14 residues. DNA of the CDR3: TGTGCCAGTAGTAGGGGAGGACCTGGAAACACCATATATTTT. It codes for CASSRGGPGNTIYF.

This clone appeared a few times. The V gene is TRBV29-1, the J gene TRBJ1-2, with D perhaps matching TRBD1 (6 bases). The germline gives CDR1 SQVTM, CDR2 ANQGSEA. V lost 6 bases and J lost 2, with 19 bases in between. CDR3 length: 15 amino acids. The CDR3 DNA reads as TGCAGCGTCACAATTTACACAGGGCCAAACTATGGCTACACCTTC. The encoded protein is CSVTIYTGPNYGYTF. Complete variable domain (other parts from reference TRBV29-1 and TRBJ1-2): SAVISQKPSRDICQRGTSLTIQCQVDSQVTMMFWYRQQPGQSLTLIATANQGSEATYESGFVIDKFPISRPNLTFSTLTVSNMSPEDSSIYLCSVTIYTGPNYGYTFGSGTRLTVV.

CDR3 amino acids: CASSQFQTGGASYEQYF. The DNA of the CDR3 is TGTGCCAGCAGCCAGTTCCAGACAGGGGGCGCGTCATACGAGCAGTACTTC. V and J are TRBV4-2 and TRBJ2-7; 10 bases are shared with TRBD1. V trimming: 3 bases; J trimming: 4 bases; junction bases outside the gene matches: 12. From germline, CDR1 is LGHNA and CDR2 YNFKEQ. CDR3 length: 17 amino acids.

The rearrangement uses TRBV10-1 and TRBJ2-7; D might be TRBD2 (5 bases). Germline V gene lookup returns CDR1 WNHNN and CDR2 SYGVQD (reference sequence). The germline V and J ends were trimmed by 0 bases and 4 bases, with 16 bases remaining between them. The CDR3 consists of 16 residues. CDR3 protein: CASSESKREPVYEQYF. In DNA form, the CDR3 reads TGCGCCAGCAGTGAGTCGAAACGGGAACCGGTATACGAGCAGTACTTC.

This clone was seen just once. The chain is built from TRBV27 and TRBJ2-7; D perhaps matches TRBD2 (6 bases). Germline V gene lookup returns CDR1 MNHEY and CDR2 SMNVEV (reference sequence). V was shortened by 8 bases and J by 4 bases, with 12 bases between the two germline ends. The CDR3 spans 12 residues. CDR3 in DNA: TGTGCCAGCGCGGGGACCCCATACGAGCAGTACTTC. Translation: CASAGTPYEQYF.

The J gene is TRBJ2-1, the V gene TRBV4-2, with D perhaps matching TRBD2 (7 bases). The CDR3 spans 16 residues. Germline-derived CDR1 and CDR2 are LGHNA and YNFKEQ. V dropped 1 base and J dropped 4 bases, with 14 bases sitting between them. CDR3 region: CASSQVRAGQYNEQFF. The DNA of the CDR3 is TGTGCCAGCAGCCAAGTACGAGCGGGACAATACAATGAGCAGTTCTTC.

The rearrangement joins TRBV7-2 to TRBJ1-2, with a weak D call TRBD1 (6 bases). V was cut by 5 bases and J by 5 bases, with 18 bases left in between. Germline V gene sequence: CDR1 SGHTA, CDR2 FQGNSA. CDR3 length: 15 residues. In DNA, the CDR3 is TGTGCCAGCAGCGCACAGGGTAATCTTCGGTATGGCTACACCTTC. The encoded protein is CASSAQGNLRYGYTF. The complete variable domain, with remaining parts taken from reference TRBV7-2 and TRBJ1-2, reads GAGVSQSPSNKVTEKGKDVELRCDPISGHTALYWYRQSLGQGLEFLIYFQGNSAPDKSGLPSDRFSAERTGGSVSTLTIQRTQQEDSAVYLCASSAQGNLRYGYTFGSGTRLTVV.

This sequence joins TRBV9 and TRBJ2-7, with a possible D match to TRBD2 (5 bases). Germline V gene sequence: CDR1 SGDLS, CDR2 YYNGEE. The CDR3 totals 15 residues. Trimming pared 0 bases from V and 2 bases from J, leaving 12 bases between. The CDR3 spells CASSVEAGLPYEQYF. As DNA, the CDR3 is TGTGCCAGCAGCGTAGAGGCAGGACTTCCCTACGAGCAGTACTTC.

The V and J genes are TRBV19 and TRBJ2-1; TRBD2 might be the D (6 bases). From germline, CDR1 is LNHDA and CDR2 SQIVND (reference sequence). The CDR3 has 19 residues. V was clipped by 3 bases and J by 0 bases, with 21 bases between them. The CDR3 loop reads CASSMTGVLSFGSYNEQFF. CDR3 coding DNA: TGTGCCAGTAGTATGACGGGAGTTTTATCTTTTGGCTCCTACAATGAGCAGTTCTTC.

The chain recombines TRBV5-1 with TRBJ2-7; 7 bases are a match to TRBD2. The CDR3 sequence is 13 residues long. Germline V CDR1 and CDR2: SGHRS, YFSETQ. V trimming: 0 bases; J trimming: 6 bases; junction bases outside the gene matches: 3. The CDR3 DNA reads TGCGCCAGCAGCTTGGTAAGGGAGGGCGAGCAGTACTTC. It yields the protein CASSLVREGEQYF.